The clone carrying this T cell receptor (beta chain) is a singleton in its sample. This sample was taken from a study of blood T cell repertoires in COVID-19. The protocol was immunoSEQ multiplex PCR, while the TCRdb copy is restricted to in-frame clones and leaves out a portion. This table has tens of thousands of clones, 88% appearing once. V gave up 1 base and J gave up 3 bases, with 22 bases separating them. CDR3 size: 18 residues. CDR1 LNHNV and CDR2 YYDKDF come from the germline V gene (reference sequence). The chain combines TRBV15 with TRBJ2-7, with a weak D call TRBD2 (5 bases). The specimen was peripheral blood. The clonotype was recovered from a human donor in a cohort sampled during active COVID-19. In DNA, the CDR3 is TGTGCCACCAGCAGAGTGTTCAATCGGGCGGTGGACTTCTACGAGCAGTACTTC. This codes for CATSRVFNRAVDFYEQYF.